The clone carrying this TCR beta chain was recorded only once. This record comes from a study of cytomegalovirus exposure and HLA in healthy donors. Study background: Prior work identified 95 million to 120 million unique TCR beta sequences in approximately 180 million T cells.

This PCR relied on a set of 60 Vbeta primers and 13 Jbeta primers. Sequencing used immunoSEQ multiplex PCR; TCRdb keeps in-frame clones, though not all of them. The table lists about 190,000 clones, around 80% of them singletons. Losses at the gene ends were 5 bases for V and 6 bases for J; bases not matched to a gene: 5. The CDR3 sequence is 13 residues long. Germline V gene lookup returns CDR1 SGHTA and CDR2 FQGNSA. This chain links TRBV7-2 with TRBJ2-3, with 7 bases aligning to TRBD1. The sequenced material came from PBMCs. The sequence was obtained from a man aged 35 to 55 in good health and CMV-seropositive. The CDR3 DNA reads TGTGCCAGCAGCCCGGGACAGAGGGATACGCAGTATTTT. Its translation is CASSPGQRDTQYF.